A single sample gave rise to the 10 T cell receptor beta chains below, sequenced in a study of CD8 T cells in Susac syndrome (dated by TCRdb to about 2019). Library construction relied on the immunoSEQ multiplex PCR assay. RNA was extracted using the RNeasy kit, and about 0.5 to 1 microgram was reverse transcribed with random hexamers. TCRdb reran the public reads through fastp at Q25 and MiXCR, keeping productive beta chains. Every distinct CDR3 protein forms one entry, paired with its most common genes and DNA. Across this sample there are under 550,000 distinct CDR3 sequences, with 85% to 90% seen only once. The ten largest clones represent about 0.12% of the sample. The material sequenced was CD8+ T cells from PBMCs. The receptors derive from a human donor with multiple sclerosis.

The chain has TRBV4-1 and TRBJ1-1; D not certain. The CDR3 spans 13 residues. The ends were cut back, 0 bases at V and 4 bases at J, with 6 bases in the middle. Looked up from germline, CDR1 is MGHRA and CDR2 is YSYEKL. In DNA, the CDR3 is TGCGCCAGCAGCCAAGAGGTAGTCACTGAAGCTTTCTTT. Translation gives CASSQEVVTEAFF.

The chain uses TRBV7-9 and TRBJ2-2; D could derive from TRBD1 or TRBD2 (6 bases each). Per germline, CDR1 SEHNR and CDR2 FQNEAQ (reference sequence). Trimming removed 3 bases from V and 4 bases from J, with 15 bases in between. The CDR3 spans 16 residues. CDR3 DNA sequence: TGTGCCAGCAGCTTGATCCCGGGGGCCGGCACCGGGGAGCTGTTTTTT. Translation: CASSLIPGAGTGELFF.

The V call is TRBV6-5, the J call TRBJ2-1; 8 positions agree with TRBD2. After removal of 5 bases from V and 5 bases from J, the junction contained 8 bases not matched to a gene. The CDR3 has 15 residues. Germline lookup yields CDR1 MNHEY and CDR2 SVGAGI. CDR3 region: CASSPGLGGHNEQFF. In DNA, the CDR3 is TGTGCCAGCAGTCCGGGACTAGGCGGACACAATGAGCAGTTCTTC.

The table lists this clonotype with many counts. The rearrangement uses TRBV6-1 and TRBJ2-7, with a weak D call TRBD2 (5 bases). The ends were cut back, 9 bases at V and 0 bases at J, with 12 bases in the middle. CDR3 size: 13 residues. Germline CDR1 and CDR2: MNHNS and SASEGT. The CDR3: CASSPGVSYEQYF. The CDR3 DNA sequence: TGTGCCAGTAGCCCCGGGGTCTCCTACGAGCAGTACTTC.

V and J are TRBV7-8 and TRBJ2-3; no firm D call. CDR3 size: 15 residues. V was clipped by 4 bases and J by 2 bases, with 13 bases between them. Germline V CDR1 and CDR2: SGHVS, FQNEAQ. The CDR3 here is CASSYFRTTTDTQYF. In DNA form, the CDR3 reads TGTGCCAGCAGCTACTTCAGGACGACCACAGATACGCAGTATTTT.

The chain uses TRBV9 and TRBJ2-5; D is undetermined. Between the trimmed V and J ends, which lost 3 bases and 1 base, there was a span of 4 bases. The CDR3 sequence is 12 residues long. The germline V gene encodes CDR1 SGDLS and CDR2 YYNGEE. The CDR3 reads CASSGVQETQYF. CDR3 nucleotides: TGTGCCAGCAGCGGCGTCCAAGAGACCCAGTACTTC.

The chain joins TRBV6-5 to TRBJ1-1, with a weak D call TRBD1 (5 bases). Germline V gene sequence: CDR1 MNHEY, CDR2 SVGAGI. Trimming left V 5 bases short and J 1 base short, with 14 bases between. The CDR3 is 15 amino acids. The CDR3 DNA follows: TGTGCCAGCAGTCTTACCGGGACCCCGAACACTGAAGCTTTCTTT. Protein product: CASSLTGTPNTEAFF.

The CDR3, as DNA: TGCAGCGTTGAGCGAGGGGGGTTCAATGAGCAGTTCTTC. Its translation is CSVERGGFNEQFF. This chain connects TRBV29-1 to TRBJ2-1; the D gene could be TRBD1 or TRBD2 (6 bases each). Germline CDR1 and CDR2: SQVTM and ANQGSEA. The CDR3 sequence is 13 residues long. The V and J ends lost 3 bases and 6 bases respectively, with 12 bases between them.

The rearrangement uses TRBV5-1 and TRBJ2-1; D might be TRBD2 (5 bases). CDR3 size: 13 residues. The germline V gene has CDR1 SGHRS and CDR2 YFSETQ. Trimming pared 4 bases from V and 3 bases from J, leaving 8 bases between. CDR3 residues: CASSTEVYNEQFF. CDR3 nucleotides: TGCGCCAGCAGCACGGAGGTCTACAATGAGCAGTTCTTC.

This rearrangement joins TRBV20-1 to TRBJ2-7, with 8 bases matching TRBD1. The CDR3 length is 13 residues. V lost 2 bases to trimming and J lost 4 bases; unmatched junction nucleotides: 4. Per germline, CDR1 DFQATT and CDR2 SNEGSKA (reference sequence). The CDR3 DNA reads TGCAGTGCTAGAAAGACAGGGGCATACGAGCAGTACTTC. Translated, it gives CSARKTGAYEQYF.